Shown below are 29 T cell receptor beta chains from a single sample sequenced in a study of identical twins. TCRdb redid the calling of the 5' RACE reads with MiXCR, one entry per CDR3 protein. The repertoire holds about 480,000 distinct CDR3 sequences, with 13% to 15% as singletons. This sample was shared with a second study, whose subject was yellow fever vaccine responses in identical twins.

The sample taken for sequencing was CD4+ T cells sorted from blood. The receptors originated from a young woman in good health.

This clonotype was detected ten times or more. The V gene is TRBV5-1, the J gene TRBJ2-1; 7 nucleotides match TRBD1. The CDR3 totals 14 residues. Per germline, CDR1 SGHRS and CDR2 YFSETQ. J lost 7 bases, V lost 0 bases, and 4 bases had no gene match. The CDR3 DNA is TGCGCCAGCAGCTTGGTGCCAGGGGGAAATGAGCAGTTCTTC. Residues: CASSLVPGGNEQFF. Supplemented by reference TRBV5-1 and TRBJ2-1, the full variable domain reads KAGVTQTPRYLIKTRGQQVTLSCSPISGHRSVSWYQQTPGQGLQFLFEYFSETQRNKGNFPGRFSGRQFSNSRSEMNVSTLELGDSALYLCASSLVPGGNEQFFGPGTRLTVL.

CDR3 nucleotides: TGCAGTGCGGGCGTCCCAGCTCCCAATGAGCAGTTCTTC. This codes for CSAGVPAPNEQFF. The genes are TRBV20-1 and TRBJ2-1; D gene unclear. The germline V and J ends were trimmed by 6 bases and 6 bases, with 15 bases remaining between them. The CDR3 spans 13 residues. The germline V gene encodes CDR1 DFQATT and CDR2 SNEGSKA (reference sequence).

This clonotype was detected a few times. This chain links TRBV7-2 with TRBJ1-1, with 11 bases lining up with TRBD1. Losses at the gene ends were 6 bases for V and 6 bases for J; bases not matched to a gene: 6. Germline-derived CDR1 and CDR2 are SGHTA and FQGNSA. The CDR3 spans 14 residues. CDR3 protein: CASSSKGQGAEAFF. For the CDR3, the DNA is TGTGCCAGCAGTTCCAAGGGACAGGGGGCTGAAGCTTTCTTT.

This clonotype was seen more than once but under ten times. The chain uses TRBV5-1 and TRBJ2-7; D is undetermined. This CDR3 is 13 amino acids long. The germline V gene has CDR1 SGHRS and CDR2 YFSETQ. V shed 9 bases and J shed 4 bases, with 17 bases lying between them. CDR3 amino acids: CATRTDPIYEQYF. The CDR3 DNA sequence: TGCGCCACTAGGACGGACCCGATTTACGAGCAGTACTTC.

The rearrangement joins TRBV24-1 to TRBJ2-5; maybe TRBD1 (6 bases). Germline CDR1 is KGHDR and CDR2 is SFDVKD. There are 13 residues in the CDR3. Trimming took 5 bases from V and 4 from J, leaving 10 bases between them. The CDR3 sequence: CATSAGVVETQYF. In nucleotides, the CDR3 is TGTGCCACCAGTGCAGGGGTTGTAGAGACCCAGTACTTC.

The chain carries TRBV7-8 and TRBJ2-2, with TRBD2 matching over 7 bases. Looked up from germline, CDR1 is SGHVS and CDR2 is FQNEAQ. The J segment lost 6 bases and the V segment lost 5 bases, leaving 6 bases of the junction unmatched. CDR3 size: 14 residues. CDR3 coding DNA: TGTGCCAGCAGCCCGAGCGGGACCGCCGGGGAGCTGTTTTTT. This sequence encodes CASSPSGTAGELFF.

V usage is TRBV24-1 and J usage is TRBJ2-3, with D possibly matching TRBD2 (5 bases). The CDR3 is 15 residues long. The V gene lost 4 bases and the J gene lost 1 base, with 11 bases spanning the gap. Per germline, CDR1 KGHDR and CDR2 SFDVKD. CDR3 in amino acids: CATSERGFGTDTQYF. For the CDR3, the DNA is TGTGCCACCAGTGAACGCGGGTTTGGCACAGATACGCAGTATTTT.

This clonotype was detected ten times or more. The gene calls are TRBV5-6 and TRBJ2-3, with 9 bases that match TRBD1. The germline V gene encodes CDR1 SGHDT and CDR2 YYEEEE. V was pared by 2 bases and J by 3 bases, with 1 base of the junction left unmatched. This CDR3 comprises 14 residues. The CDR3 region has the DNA TGTGCCAGCAGCTTACAGGGGGCTACAGATACGCAGTATTTT. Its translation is CASSLQGATDTQYF.

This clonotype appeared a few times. This chain's CDR3 is CASLLAGKNIQYF. In nucleotides, the CDR3 is TGTGCCAGCCTCCTAGCGGGCAAAAACATTCAGTACTTC. V usage is TRBV6-2 or TRBV6-3 and J usage is TRBJ2-4; 8 nucleotides match TRBD2. Germline CDR1 reads MNHEY; CDR2 reads SVGEGT. The CDR3 runs to 13 residues. V lost 8 bases to trimming and J lost 3 bases; unmatched junction nucleotides: 3.

CDR3 in DNA: TGTGCCAGCAGCTCCCTATTCGGACGGGGGACGGTCTACGAGCAGTACTTC. This encodes CASSSLFGRGTVYEQYF. The chain couples TRBV27 to TRBJ2-7; D is perhaps TRBD2 (6 bases). Trimming removed 6 bases from V and 3 bases from J, with 24 bases in between. CDR1 is MNHEY and CDR2 is SMNVEV in the germline V gene (reference sequence). The length of the CDR3 is 17 residues.

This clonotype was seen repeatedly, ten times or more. CDR3 protein: CASRSGAGANVLTF. The CDR3 DNA reads as TGTGCCAGCCGGAGCGGAGCTGGGGCCAACGTCCTGACTTTC. The V gene is TRBV3-1, the J gene TRBJ2-6; D is possibly TRBD2 (5 bases). Germline V gene data show CDR1 as LGHDT and CDR2 as YNNKEL (reference sequence). V lost 8 bases, J lost 2 bases, and 10 bases lay in between. This CDR3 comprises 14 residues.

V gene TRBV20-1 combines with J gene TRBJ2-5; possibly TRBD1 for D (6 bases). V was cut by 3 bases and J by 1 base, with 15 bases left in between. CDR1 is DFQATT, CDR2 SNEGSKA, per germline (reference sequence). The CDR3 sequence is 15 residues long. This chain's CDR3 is CSARFRRGVQETQYF. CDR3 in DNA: TGCAGTGCTAGGTTTCGCAGGGGCGTCCAAGAGACCCAGTACTTC.

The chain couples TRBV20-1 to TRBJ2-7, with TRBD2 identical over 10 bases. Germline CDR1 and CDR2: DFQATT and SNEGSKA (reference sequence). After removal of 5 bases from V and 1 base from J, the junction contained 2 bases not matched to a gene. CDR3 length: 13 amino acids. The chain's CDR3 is CSALSGGSYEQYF. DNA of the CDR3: TGCAGTGCTCTTAGCGGGGGGTCCTACGAGCAGTACTTC.

DNA for the CDR3: TGCGCCAGCAGCCAAGGGGCGGGCGAAGAGACCCAGTACTTC. Its protein product is CASSQGAGEETQYF. The chain uses TRBV4-1 and TRBJ2-5, with a tentative D call TRBD2 (5 bases). Per germline, CDR1 MGHRA and CDR2 YSYEKL. This CDR3 is 14 amino acids long. With 1 base removed from V and 3 bases from J, the gap between germline ends came to 9 bases.

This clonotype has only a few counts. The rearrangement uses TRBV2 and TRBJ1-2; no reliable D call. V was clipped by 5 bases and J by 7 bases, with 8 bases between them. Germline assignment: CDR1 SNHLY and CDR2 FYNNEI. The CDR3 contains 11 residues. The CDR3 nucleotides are TGTGCCAGCAGTTTCGATGCTGGCTACACCTTC. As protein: CASSFDAGYTF.

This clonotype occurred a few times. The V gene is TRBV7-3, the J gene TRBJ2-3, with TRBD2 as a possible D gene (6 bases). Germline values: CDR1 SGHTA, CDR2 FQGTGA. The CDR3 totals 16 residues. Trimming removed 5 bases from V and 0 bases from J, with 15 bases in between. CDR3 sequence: CASSPLPGLSTDTQYF. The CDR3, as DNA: TGTGCCAGCAGCCCCCTCCCGGGACTCAGCACAGATACGCAGTATTTT.

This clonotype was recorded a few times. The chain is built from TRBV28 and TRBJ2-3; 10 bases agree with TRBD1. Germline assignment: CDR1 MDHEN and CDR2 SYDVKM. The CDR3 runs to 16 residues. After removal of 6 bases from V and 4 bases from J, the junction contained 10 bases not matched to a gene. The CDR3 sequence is CASSPLTGGGADTQYF. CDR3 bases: TGTGCCAGCAGCCCTTTGACAGGGGGCGGCGCAGATACGCAGTATTTT. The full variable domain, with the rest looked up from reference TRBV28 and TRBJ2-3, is DVKVTQSSRYLVKRTGEKVFLECVQDMDHENMFWYRQDPGLGLRLIYFSYDVKMKEKGDIPEGYSVSREKKERFSLILESASTNQTSMYLCASSPLTGGGADTQYFGPGTRLTVL.

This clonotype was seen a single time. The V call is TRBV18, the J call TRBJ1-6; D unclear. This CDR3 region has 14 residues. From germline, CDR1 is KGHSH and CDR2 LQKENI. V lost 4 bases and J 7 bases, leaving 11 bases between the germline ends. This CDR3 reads CASSRENANSPLHF. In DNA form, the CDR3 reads TGTGCCAGCTCACGTGAGAACGCGAATTCACCCCTCCACTTT.

As DNA, the CDR3 is TGCAGTGCTTCTCCTCTAACCTACGAGCAGTACTTC. The encoded protein is CSASPLTYEQYF. This chain uses TRBV20-1 with TRBJ2-7; no reliable D call. This CDR3 region has 12 residues. Germline-derived CDR1 and CDR2 are DFQATT and SNEGSKA (reference sequence). Trimming left V 5 bases short and J 2 bases short, with 10 bases between.

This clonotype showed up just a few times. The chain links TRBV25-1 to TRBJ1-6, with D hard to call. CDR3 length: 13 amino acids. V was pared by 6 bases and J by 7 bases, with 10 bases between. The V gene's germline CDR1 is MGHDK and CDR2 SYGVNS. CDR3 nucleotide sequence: TGTGCCAGCAGGGCGGGGTGGAATTCACCCCTCCACTTT. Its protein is CASRAGWNSPLHF. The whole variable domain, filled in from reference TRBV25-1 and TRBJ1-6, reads EADIYQTPRYLVIGTGKKITLECSQTMGHDKMYWYQQDPGMELHLIHYSYGVNSTEKGDLSSESTVSRIRTEHFPLTLESARPSHTSQYLCASRAGWNSPLHFGNGTRLTVT.

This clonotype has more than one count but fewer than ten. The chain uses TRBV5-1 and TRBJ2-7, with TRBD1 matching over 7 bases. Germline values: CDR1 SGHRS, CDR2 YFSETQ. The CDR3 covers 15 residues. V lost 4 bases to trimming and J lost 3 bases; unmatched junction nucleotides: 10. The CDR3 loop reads CASSERDSLHYEQYF. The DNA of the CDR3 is TGCGCCAGCAGCGAAAGGGACAGCCTCCACTACGAGCAGTACTTC. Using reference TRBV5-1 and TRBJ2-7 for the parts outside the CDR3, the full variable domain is KAGVTQTPRYLIKTRGQQVTLSCSPISGHRSVSWYQQTPGQGLQFLFEYFSETQRNKGNFPGRFSGRQFSNSRSEMNVSTLELGDSALYLCASSERDSLHYEQYFGPGTRLTVT.

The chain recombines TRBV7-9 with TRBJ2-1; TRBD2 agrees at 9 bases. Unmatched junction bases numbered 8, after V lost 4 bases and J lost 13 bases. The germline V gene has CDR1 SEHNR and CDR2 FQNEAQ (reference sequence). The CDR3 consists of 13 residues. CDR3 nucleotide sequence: TGTGCCAGCAGCTCTGCGGGAGGGGGGCAACAGTTCTTC. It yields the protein CASSSAGGGQQFF.

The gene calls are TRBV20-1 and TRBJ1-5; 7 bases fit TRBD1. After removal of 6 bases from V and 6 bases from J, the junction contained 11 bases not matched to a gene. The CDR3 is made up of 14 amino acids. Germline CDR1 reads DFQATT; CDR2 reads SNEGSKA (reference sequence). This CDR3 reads CSAGRGGAGQPQHF. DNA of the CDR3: TGCAGTGCCGGAAGAGGGGGCGCGGGTCAGCCCCAGCATTTT.

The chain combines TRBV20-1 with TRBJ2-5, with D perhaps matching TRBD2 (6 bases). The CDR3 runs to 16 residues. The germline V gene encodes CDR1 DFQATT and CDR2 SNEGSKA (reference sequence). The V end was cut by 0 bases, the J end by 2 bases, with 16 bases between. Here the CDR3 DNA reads TGCAGTGCTAGAGATCCCCGTGTTGGGGGGCAAGAGACCCAGTACTTC. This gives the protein CSARDPRVGGQETQYF.

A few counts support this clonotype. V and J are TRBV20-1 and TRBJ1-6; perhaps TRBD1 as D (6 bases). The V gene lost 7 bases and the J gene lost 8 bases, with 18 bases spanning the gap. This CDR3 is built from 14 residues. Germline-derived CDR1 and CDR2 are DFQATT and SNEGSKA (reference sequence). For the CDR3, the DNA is TGCAGTGTACGGCGGCAGGGGAAGGATTCACCCCTCCACTTT. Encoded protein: CSVRRQGKDSPLHF.

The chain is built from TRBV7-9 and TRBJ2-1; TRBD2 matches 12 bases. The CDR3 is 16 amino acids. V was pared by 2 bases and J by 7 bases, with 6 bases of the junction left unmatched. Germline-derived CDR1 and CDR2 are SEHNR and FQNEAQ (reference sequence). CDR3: CASSLLAGGPGNEQFF. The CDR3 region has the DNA TGTGCCAGCAGCTTACTAGCGGGAGGGCCAGGTAATGAGCAGTTCTTC.

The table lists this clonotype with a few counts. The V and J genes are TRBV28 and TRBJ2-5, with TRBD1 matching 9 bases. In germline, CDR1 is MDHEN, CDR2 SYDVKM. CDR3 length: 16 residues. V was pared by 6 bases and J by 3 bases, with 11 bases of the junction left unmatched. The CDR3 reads CASSPDRGPVKETQYF. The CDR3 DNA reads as TGTGCCAGCAGCCCGGACAGGGGACCGGTTAAAGAGACCCAGTACTTC.

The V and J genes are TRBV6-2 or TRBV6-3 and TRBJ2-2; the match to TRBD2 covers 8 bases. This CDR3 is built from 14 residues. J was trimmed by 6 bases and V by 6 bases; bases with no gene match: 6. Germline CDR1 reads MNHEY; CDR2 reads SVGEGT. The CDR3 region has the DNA TGTGCCAGCAGCATTTCGGGGGGGCCCGGGGAGCTGTTTTTT. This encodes CASSISGGPGELFF.

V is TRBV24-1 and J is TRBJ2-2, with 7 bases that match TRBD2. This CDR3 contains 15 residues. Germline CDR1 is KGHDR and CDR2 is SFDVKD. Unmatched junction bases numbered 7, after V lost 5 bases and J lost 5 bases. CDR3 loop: CATSAAGVETGELFF. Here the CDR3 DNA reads TGTGCCACCAGTGCGGCGGGGGTGGAGACCGGGGAGCTGTTTTTT.